This entry lists 21 T cell receptor beta chains sequenced from one sample in a study of blood T cells in healthy people across ages. Then a second PCR, running about 6 to 11 cycles, was carried out with a sample-barcoded 5' primer and a J-beta primer mix. TCRdb independently ran MiXCR on the 5' RACE reads; one entry per CDR3 protein. Of over 500,000 distinct CDR3 sequences in the sample, 52% were seen once. The sample was blood. The receptors were sampled from a woman older than 75 in good health.

In regard to this clonotype: A much larger clone lies a single base off, so this may be a read error. The rearrangement links TRBV9 to TRBJ2-5; D not certain. The V end lost 0 bases, the J end lost 11 bases, and 14 bases lay between the germline ends. The CDR3 is 13 amino acids. Per the germline V gene, CDR1 is SGDLS and CDR2 is YYNGEE. In DNA, the CDR3 is TGTGCCAGCAGCGTAGCAGCCGGCAATGAGCAGTACTTC. Amino acids: CASSVAAGNEQYF.

This clonotype was detected only once. The chain joins TRBV20-1 to TRBJ2-1; a weak D match, TRBD2 (5 bases). The CDR3 totals 15 residues. Germline CDR1 is DFQATT and CDR2 is SNEGSKA (reference sequence). Trimming stripped 0 bases from V and 4 bases from J, with 13 bases between. CDR3 DNA sequence: TGCAGTGCTAGAGATCTTGCTACGGGGTACAATGAGCAGTTCTTC. The encoded protein is CSARDLATGYNEQFF.

V and J are TRBV7-3 and TRBJ2-7; no definite D call. This CDR3 has 18 amino acids. CDR1 and CDR2 (germline): SGHTA, FQGTGA. With 1 base removed from V and 1 base from J, the gap between germline ends came to 20 bases. CDR3 in amino acids: CASSLSSPGSGGSYEQYF. The CDR3 DNA reads TGTGCCAGCAGCTTAAGTTCCCCCGGTAGTGGCGGTTCCTACGAGCAGTACTTC.

Ten or more counts support this clonotype. The chain joins TRBV28 to TRBJ2-1, with 14 bases fitting TRBD2. The CDR3 is 12 amino acids. Germline V lookup: CDR1 MDHEN, CDR2 SYDVKM. With 11 bases clipped from V and 9 bases from J, the junction kept 3 bases outside the gene matches. CDR3 sequence (DNA): TGTGCCGGCGGGACTAGCGGGAGTGAGCAGTTCTTC. It specifies CAGGTSGSEQFF.

On this clonotype itself: One junction end disagrees with the germline gene, perhaps due to a read error. The rearrangement joins TRBV6-6 to TRBJ1-6; TRBD1 matches 9 bases. The CDR3 length is 15 residues. The germline gives CDR1 MNHNY, CDR2 SVGAGI (reference sequence). CDR3 sequence: CAGRLSGQGDPPLHF. In nucleotides, the CDR3 is TGTGCCGGCAGACTCTCGGGACAGGGTGATCCACCCCTCCACTTT.

This clonotype has a single count. The chain is built from TRBV12-5 and TRBJ2-1; TRBD1 or TRBD2 may be the D gene (5 bases each). The CDR3 is made up of 15 amino acids. The V end was cut by 5 bases, the J end by 1 base, with 12 bases between. Per the germline V gene, CDR1 is LGHNT and CDR2 is FRNRAP. The CDR3 spells CASGPGAPSYNEQFF. CDR3 DNA: TGTGCTAGTGGTCCCGGGGCCCCTTCCTACAATGAGCAGTTCTTC.

In its sample, this clonotype was seen a few times. The CDR3 is CASSSDGELDTQYF. The DNA of the CDR3 is TGTGCCAGCAGCTCGGACGGGGAGCTAGATACGCAGTATTTT. The J gene is TRBJ2-3, the V gene TRBV6-1, with D tentatively TRBD2 (5 bases). This CDR3 contains 14 residues. V dropped 6 bases and J dropped 5 bases, with 15 bases sitting between them. Per germline, CDR1 MNHNS and CDR2 SASEGT.

This chain joins TRBV18 and TRBJ2-6; D may be TRBD1 (6 bases). The V gene lost 5 bases and the J gene lost 0 bases, with 11 bases spanning the gap. The CDR3 extends over 16 amino acids. The germline CDR1 and CDR2 sequences are KGHSH and LQKENI. This chain's CDR3 is CASSWTANSGANVLTF. The CDR3 coding sequence is TGTGCCAGCTCATGGACAGCCAACTCTGGGGCCAACGTCCTGACTTTC.

As for this clonotype: Sequence at one end of the junction differs from germline and may be a read error. The J gene is TRBJ2-1, the V gene TRBV20-1; D is perhaps TRBD1 or TRBD2 (5 bases each). The germline V gene encodes CDR1 DFQATT and CDR2 SNEGSKA (reference sequence). This CDR3 region has 13 residues. The chain's CDR3 is CSAPGAGYNEQFF. In DNA, the CDR3 is TGTAGTGCCCCCGGGGCAGGGTACAATGAGCAGTTCTTC.

This clonotype was seen once. The chain uses TRBV11-2 and TRBJ2-4; 10 bases are a match to TRBD1. Gene TRBJ2-7 matches the end of the DNA better, so the J call may be wrong. The CDR3 covers 14 residues. The germline gives CDR1 SGHAT, CDR2 FQNNGV. The CDR3 here is CASSFYGTGDEQYF. The DNA of the CDR3 is TGTGCCAGCAGCTTCTACGGGACAGGGGACGAGCAGTACTTC.

V usage is TRBV12-3 or TRBV12-4 and J usage is TRBJ1-2, with D uncertain. The CDR3 contains 12 residues. V was clipped by 3 bases and J by 8 bases, with 10 bases between them. CDR3 sequence: CASSLWGGGYTF. The CDR3 DNA follows: TGTGCCAGCAGTTTGTGGGGTGGGGGCTACACCTTC.

Many counts were recorded for this clonotype. One end of the junction fails to match germline, which may point to a read error. The chain employs TRBV20-1 and TRBJ2-5; the D gene is possibly TRBD2 (6 bases). This CDR3 has 15 residues. From germline, CDR1 is DFQATT and CDR2 SNEGSKA (reference sequence). CDR3 region: CSAREGTSYQETQYF. The DNA for the CDR3 is TGCAGTGCCAGAGAAGGGACTTCGTACCAAGAGACCCAGTACTTC.

A note on this clonotype: The junction departs from germline at one end; a sequencing error may be responsible. The chain uses TRBV7-9 and TRBJ1-6, with D possibly TRBD1 on 5 matching bases. The CDR3 runs 14 residues. Looked up from germline, CDR1 is SEHNR and CDR2 is FQNEAQ (reference sequence). CDR3 in DNA: TGTGCCAGCAGCTTAAATCGAGGGGATTCACCCCCCCACTTT. It encodes CASSLNRGDSPPHF.

About this clonotype itself: One base away lies a much larger clone, so this may be a sequencing read error. The gene calls are TRBV7-2 and TRBJ2-5, with unresolved D. The CDR3 spans 13 residues. The germline CDR1 and CDR2 sequences are SGHTA and FQGNSA. The V gene lost 8 bases and the J gene lost 3 bases, with 13 bases spanning the gap. The CDR3 is CASPPREKETQYF. In DNA, the CDR3 is TGTGCCAGCCCTCCGCGCGAAAAAGAGACCCAGTACTTC.

This clonotype came up many times. The CDR3 reads CASSHAARYAQYF. The CDR3 region has the DNA TGTGCCAGCAGCCACGCGGCCCGGTACGCGCAGTATTTT. The chain carries TRBV3-1 and TRBJ2-3; D unclear. V was clipped by 3 bases and J by 10 bases, with 14 bases between them. The germline gives CDR1 LGHDT, CDR2 YNNKEL (reference sequence). This CDR3 is built from 13 residues.

The table lists this clonotype with many counts. The rearrangement joins TRBV20-1 to TRBJ2-5; D is unresolved. Trimming cost V 1 base and J 2 bases, with 14 bases left between them. Looked up from germline, CDR1 is DFQATT and CDR2 is SNEGSKA (reference sequence). The CDR3 sequence is 15 residues long. CDR3 nucleotide sequence: TGCAGTGCTAGAGGAGGCGTTAAGGAGCAAGAGACCCAGTACTTC. This codes for CSARGGVKEQETQYF.

The rearrangement uses TRBV28 and TRBJ2-6, with TRBD1 as a possible D gene (7 bases). V gave up 6 bases and J gave up 2 bases, with 11 bases separating them. The CDR3 totals 15 residues. Germline lookup yields CDR1 MDHEN and CDR2 SYDVKM. The CDR3 DNA reads as TGTGCCAGCAGACCCAGGGGGGCTGGGGCCAACGTCCTGACTTTC. Its protein product is CASRPRGAGANVLTF.

CDR3 amino acids: CSARPTSGGNEQFF. CDR3 nucleotides: TGCAGTGCTCGACCGACTAGCGGGGGGAATGAGCAGTTCTTC. This chain joins TRBV20-1 and TRBJ2-1; 13 bases agree with TRBD2. V shed 5 bases and J 7 bases; nucleotides not matched to a gene: 5. The CDR3 spans 14 residues. CDR1 and CDR2 from the germline V gene are DFQATT and SNEGSKA (reference sequence).

V and J are TRBV12-3 or TRBV12-4 and TRBJ2-2; D remains unclear. With 3 bases removed from V and 7 bases from J, the gap between germline ends came to 3 bases. The CDR3 runs 11 residues. This CDR3 reads CASSFIGELFF. Here the CDR3 DNA reads TGTGCCAGCAGTTTCATCGGGGAGCTGTTTTTT.

This clonotype was found once. It may be a read error: a sequence one base away is much more abundant. The chain is built from TRBV5-6 and TRBJ2-1; D unclear. In germline, CDR1 is SGHDT, CDR2 YYEEEE. The CDR3 covers 14 residues. The V gene lost 7 bases and the J gene lost 8 bases, with 19 bases spanning the gap. CDR3 in amino acids: CASHELGSVDEQFF. The CDR3 DNA reads as TGTGCCAGCCATGAGCTCGGAAGCGTGGATGAGCAGTTCTTC.

Notes on this clonotype: With a much larger clone just one base away, this may be a read error. The rearrangement uses TRBV21-1 and TRBJ2-3; TRBD1 is the table's D call, not checked against the DNA. TRBV21-1 is a listed pseudogene. The CDR3 consists of 15 residues. In DNA form, the CDR3 reads TGTGCCTGCAATGGGGACAGGTCTAACACAGATACGCAGTATTTT. Its protein is CACNGDRSNTDTQYF.